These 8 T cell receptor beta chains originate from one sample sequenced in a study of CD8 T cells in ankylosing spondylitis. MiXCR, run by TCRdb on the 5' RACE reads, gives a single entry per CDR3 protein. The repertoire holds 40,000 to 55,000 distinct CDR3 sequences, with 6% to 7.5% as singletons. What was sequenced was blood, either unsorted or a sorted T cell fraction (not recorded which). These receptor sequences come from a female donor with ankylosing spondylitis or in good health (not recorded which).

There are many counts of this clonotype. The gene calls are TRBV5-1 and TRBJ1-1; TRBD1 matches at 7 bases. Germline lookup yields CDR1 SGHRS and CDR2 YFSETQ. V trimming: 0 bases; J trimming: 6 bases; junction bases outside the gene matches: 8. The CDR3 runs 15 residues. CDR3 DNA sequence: TGCGCCAGCAGCTTGGCCGCTACAGGGGTCCCTGAAGCTTTCTTT. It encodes CASSLAATGVPEAFF.

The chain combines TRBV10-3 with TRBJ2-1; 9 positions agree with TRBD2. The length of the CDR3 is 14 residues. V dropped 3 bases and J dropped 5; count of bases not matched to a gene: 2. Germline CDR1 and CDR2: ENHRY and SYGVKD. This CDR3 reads CAISELAGDNEQFF. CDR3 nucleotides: TGTGCCATCAGTGAATTAGCGGGAGACAATGAGCAGTTCTTC.

In DNA, the CDR3 is TGTGCCAGCAGCTGGGGACTGGAAGAGACCCAGTACTTC. Amino acid sequence: CASSWGLEETQYF. The rearrangement joins TRBV27 to TRBJ2-5, with a weak D call TRBD2 (6 bases). The CDR3 is 13 residues long. The V gene's germline CDR1 is MNHEY and CDR2 SMNVEV (reference sequence). V was pared by 6 bases and J by 3 bases, with 11 bases between.

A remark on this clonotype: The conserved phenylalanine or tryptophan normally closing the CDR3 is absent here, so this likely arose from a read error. Here the CDR3 DNA reads TGCTGTGCCTCCGTCCAGGCCCCGGGTTCCTATGGCTACACCGTC. Translating it yields CCASVQAPGSYGYTV. The rearrangement joins TRBV20-1 to TRBJ1-2; the D is unclear. Germline V CDR1 and CDR2: DFQATT, SNEGSKA (reference sequence). The CDR3 has 15 amino acids.

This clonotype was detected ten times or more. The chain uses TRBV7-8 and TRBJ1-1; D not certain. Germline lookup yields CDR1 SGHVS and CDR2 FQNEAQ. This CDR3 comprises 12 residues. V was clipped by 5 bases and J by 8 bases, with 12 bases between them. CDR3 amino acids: CASSRTESEAFF. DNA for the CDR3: TGTGCCAGCAGCCGGACGGAAAGCGAAGCTTTCTTT.

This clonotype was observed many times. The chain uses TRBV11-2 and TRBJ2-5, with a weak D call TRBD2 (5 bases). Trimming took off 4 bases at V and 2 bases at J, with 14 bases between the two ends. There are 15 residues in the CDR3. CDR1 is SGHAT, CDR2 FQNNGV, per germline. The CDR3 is CASSSAWELQETQYF. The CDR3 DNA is TGTGCCAGCAGCTCAGCCTGGGAGTTACAAGAGACCCAGTACTTC.

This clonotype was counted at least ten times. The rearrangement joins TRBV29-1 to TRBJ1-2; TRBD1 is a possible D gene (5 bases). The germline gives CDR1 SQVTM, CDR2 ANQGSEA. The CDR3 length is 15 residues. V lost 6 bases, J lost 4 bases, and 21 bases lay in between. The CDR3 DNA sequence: TGCAGCGTCGGCCCGCGGGGGACCCTCAGCTATGGCTACACCTTC. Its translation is CSVGPRGTLSYGYTF.

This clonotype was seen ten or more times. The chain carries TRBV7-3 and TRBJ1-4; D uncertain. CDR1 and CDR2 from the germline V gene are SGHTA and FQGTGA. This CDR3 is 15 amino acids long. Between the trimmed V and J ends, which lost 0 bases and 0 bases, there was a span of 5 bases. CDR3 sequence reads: CASSLTPATNEKLFF. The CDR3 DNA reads TGTGCCAGCAGCTTAACCCCGGCAACTAATGAAAAACTGTTTTTT.